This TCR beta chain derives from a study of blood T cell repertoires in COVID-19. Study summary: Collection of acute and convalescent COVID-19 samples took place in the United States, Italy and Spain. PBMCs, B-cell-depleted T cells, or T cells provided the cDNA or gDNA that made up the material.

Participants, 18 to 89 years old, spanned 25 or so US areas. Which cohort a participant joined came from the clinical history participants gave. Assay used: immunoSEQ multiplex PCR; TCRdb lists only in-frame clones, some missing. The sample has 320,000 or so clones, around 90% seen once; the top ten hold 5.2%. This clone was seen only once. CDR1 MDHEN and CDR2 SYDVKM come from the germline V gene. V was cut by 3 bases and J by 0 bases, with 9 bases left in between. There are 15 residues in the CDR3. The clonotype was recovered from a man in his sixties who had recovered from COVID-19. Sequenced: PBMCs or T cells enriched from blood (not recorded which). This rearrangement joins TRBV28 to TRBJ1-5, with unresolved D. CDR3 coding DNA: TGTGCCAGCAGTTTTTTCCCCAGTAGCAATCAGCCCCAGCATTTT. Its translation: CASSFFPSSNQPQHF.